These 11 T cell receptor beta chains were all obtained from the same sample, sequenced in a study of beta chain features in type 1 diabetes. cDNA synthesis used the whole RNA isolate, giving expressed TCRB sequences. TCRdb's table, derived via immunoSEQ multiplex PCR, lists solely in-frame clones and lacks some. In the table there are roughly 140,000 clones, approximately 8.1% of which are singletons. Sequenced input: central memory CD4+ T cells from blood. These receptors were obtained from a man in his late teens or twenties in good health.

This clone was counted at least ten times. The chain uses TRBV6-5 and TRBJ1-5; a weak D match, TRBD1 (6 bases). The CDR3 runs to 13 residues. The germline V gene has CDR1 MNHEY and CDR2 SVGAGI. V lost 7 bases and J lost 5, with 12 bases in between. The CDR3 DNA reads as TGTGCCAGCATGAGGGGGAGGGATCAGCCCCAGCATTTT. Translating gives CASMRGRDQPQHF.

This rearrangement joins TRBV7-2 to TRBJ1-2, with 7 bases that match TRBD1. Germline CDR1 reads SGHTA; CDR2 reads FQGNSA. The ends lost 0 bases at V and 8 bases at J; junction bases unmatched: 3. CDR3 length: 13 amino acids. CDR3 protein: CASSLAGGIGYTF. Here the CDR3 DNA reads TGTGCCAGCAGCTTAGCAGGGGGCATAGGCTACACCTTC.

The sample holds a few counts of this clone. The CDR3 reads CALGGGYSQYF. The CDR3 DNA follows: TGTGCTTTGGGCGGGGGCTACTCCCAGTACTTC. The chain uses TRBV30 and TRBJ2-5; D is perhaps TRBD2 (7 bases). CDR1 is GTSNPN and CDR2 is SVGIG in the germline V gene (reference sequence). This CDR3 comprises 11 residues.

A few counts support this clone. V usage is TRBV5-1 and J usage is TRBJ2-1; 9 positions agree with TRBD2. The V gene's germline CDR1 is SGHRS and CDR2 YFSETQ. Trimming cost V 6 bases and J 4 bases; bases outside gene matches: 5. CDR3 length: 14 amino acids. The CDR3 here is CASTPAGGYNEQFF. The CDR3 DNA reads TGCGCCAGCACCCCGGCGGGAGGGTACAATGAGCAGTTCTTC.

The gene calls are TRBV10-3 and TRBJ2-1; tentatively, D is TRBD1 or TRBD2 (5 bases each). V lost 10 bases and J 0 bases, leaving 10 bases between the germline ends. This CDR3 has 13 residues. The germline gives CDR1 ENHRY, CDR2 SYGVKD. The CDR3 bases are TGTGCCACCAGGGCGGGCTCCTACAATGAGCAGTTCTTC. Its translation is CATRAGSYNEQFF.

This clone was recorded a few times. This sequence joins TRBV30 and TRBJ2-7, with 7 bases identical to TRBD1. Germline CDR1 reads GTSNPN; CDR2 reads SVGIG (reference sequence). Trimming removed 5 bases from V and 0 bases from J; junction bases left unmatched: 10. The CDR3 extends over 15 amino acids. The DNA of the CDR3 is TGTGCCTGGGATGCGACAGGGCATGTCTCCTACGAGCAGTACTTC. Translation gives CAWDATGHVSYEQYF.

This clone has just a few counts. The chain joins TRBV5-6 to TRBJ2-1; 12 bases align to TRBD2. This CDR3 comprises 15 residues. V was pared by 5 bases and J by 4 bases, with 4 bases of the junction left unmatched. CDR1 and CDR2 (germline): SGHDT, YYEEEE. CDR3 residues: CASSSGTSGYNEQFF. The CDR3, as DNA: TGTGCCAGCAGTTCCGGGACTAGCGGGTACAATGAGCAGTTCTTC.

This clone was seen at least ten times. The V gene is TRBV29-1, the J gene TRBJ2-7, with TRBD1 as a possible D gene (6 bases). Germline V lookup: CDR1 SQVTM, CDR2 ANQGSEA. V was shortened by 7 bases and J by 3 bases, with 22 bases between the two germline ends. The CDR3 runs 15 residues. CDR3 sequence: CSARRVGRGDYEQYF. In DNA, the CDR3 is TGCAGCGCCCGTCGGGTGGGCAGGGGCGACTACGAGCAGTACTTC.

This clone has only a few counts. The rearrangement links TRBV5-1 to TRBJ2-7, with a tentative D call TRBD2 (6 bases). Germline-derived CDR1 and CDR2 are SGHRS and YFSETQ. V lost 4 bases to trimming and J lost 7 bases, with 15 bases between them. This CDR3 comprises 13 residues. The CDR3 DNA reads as TGCGCCAGCAGCACGGGCGGGATGCGAGAGCAGTACTTC. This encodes CASSTGGMREQYF.

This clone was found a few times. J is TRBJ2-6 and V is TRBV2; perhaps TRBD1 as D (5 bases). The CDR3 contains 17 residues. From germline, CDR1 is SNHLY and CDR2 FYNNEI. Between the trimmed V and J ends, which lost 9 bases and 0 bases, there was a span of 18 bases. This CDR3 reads CASLGAYPTSGANVLTF. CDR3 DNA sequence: TGTGCCAGTTTAGGGGCCTACCCCACCTCTGGGGCCAACGTCCTGACTTTC.

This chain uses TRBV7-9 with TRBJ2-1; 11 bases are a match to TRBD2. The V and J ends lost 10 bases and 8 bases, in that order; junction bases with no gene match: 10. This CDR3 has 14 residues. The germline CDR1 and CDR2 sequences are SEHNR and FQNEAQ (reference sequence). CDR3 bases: TGTGCCACCCTACTAGCGGGAGTTGTGGATGAGCAGTTCTTC. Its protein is CATLLAGVVDEQFF.